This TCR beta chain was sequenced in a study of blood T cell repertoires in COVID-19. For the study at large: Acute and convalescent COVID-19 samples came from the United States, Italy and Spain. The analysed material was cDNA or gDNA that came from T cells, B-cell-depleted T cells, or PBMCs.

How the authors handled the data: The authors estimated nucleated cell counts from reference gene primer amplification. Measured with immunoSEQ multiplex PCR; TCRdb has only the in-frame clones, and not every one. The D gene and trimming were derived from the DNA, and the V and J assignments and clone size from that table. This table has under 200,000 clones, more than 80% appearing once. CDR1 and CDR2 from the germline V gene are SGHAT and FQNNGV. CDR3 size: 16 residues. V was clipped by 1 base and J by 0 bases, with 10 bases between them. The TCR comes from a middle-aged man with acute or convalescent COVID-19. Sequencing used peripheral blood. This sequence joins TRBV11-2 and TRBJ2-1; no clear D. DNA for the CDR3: TGTGCCAGCAGCTTAGCCGGTCTGAGCTCCTACAATGAGCAGTTCTTC. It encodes CASSLAGLSSYNEQFF.